These T cell receptor beta chains were read from a single sample in a study of cytomegalovirus exposure and HLA in healthy donors. Profiled with immunoSEQ multiplex PCR; TCRdb holds only in-frame clones, not every one. The data hold fewer than 400,000 clones, with roughly 88% observed a single time. The sequenced sample was PBMCs. These receptors all come from a woman aged 18-35 years in good health and CMV-seronegative. The CDR3 runs from the conserved cysteine through the conserved F or W. A D gene is named only where the DNA matches it firmly. Where a row states a size, it is once, few, many or the class of an expanded clone; other rows omit it.

d_gene | abundance | j_gene | v_gene | CDR3nt | CDR3aa
TRBD1 | . | TRBJ2-1 | TRBV5-6 | TGTGCCAGCAGCCGAGGGGGCCACCTCTCATACAATGAGCAGTTCTTC | CASSRGGHLSYNEQFF
TRBD1 | . | TRBJ2-7 | TRBV18 | TGTGCCAGCTCACCGGGACAGACCTACGAGCAGTACTTC | CASSPGQTYEQYF
TRBD2 | few | TRBJ2-2 | TRBV7-2 | TGTGCCAGCAGCTTCGGAGGACTAGCGGGAGTTGGCGGGGAGCTGTTTTTT | CASSFGGLAGVGGELFF
TRBD2 | . | TRBJ2-7 | TRBV19 | TGTGCCAGTAGTATAGGGCTAGCGGGAGCCGACTCCTACGAGCAGTACTTC | CASSIGLAGADSYEQYF
. | . | TRBJ2-5 | TRBV5-6 | TGTGCCAGCAGCAGACAAGAGGGGACCCAGTACTTC | CASSRQEGTQYF
TRBD2 | . | TRBJ2-7 | TRBV28 | TGTGCCAGCATTGGACTAGCGGGAGCCAACGAGCAGTACTTC | CASIGLAGANEQYF
TRBD2 | once | TRBJ2-1 | TRBV6-5 | TGTGCCACCACGGCGGGAGACCGATACAATGAGCAGTTCTTC | CATTAGDRYNEQFF
. | . | TRBJ2-1 | TRBV18 | TGTGCCAGCTCACCACCTAGCCTCAATGAGCAGTTCTTC | CASSPPSLNEQFF
TRBD1 | . | TRBJ2-1 | TRBV25-1 | TGTGCCAGCAGACTCGGGACAGGGGCGGACAATGAGCAGTTCTTC | CASRLGTGADNEQFF
. | . | TRBJ1-1 | TRBV6-5 | TGTGCCAGCAGAACGACAGGTCGGAGTGAAGCTTTCTTT | CASRTTGRSEAFF
. | . | TRBJ2-5 | TRBV29-1 | TGCAGCGTTGCTCGGGACTCCCCCCAAGAGACCCAGTACTTC | CSVARDSPQETQYF
. | . | TRBJ1-5 | TRBV5-1 | TGCGCCAGCAGCCCCGGACGGTCGGGAGCGGAGAGCAATCAGCCCCAGCATTTT | CASSPGRSGAESNQPQHF
. | . | TRBJ1-4 | TRBV7-2 | TGTGCCAGCAGCCCCCGTGGAGACCTTAATGAAAAACTGTTTTTT | CASSPRGDLNEKLFF
. | . | TRBJ2-1 | TRBV28 | TGTGCCAGCACTCTAGGACTACGTTCGTCTGAGCAGTTCTTC | CASTLGLRSSEQFF
TRBD1 | . | TRBJ2-1 | TRBV9 | TGTGCCAGCAGCGGGACAGGCAATGAGCAGTTCTTC | CASSGTGNEQFF
TRBD2 | . | TRBJ2-5 | TRBV4-2 | TGTGCCAGCAGCCGGACTAGCGCGGGGGGAGAGACCCAGTACTTC | CASSRTSAGGETQYF
. | . | TRBJ2-1 | TRBV2 | TGTGCCAGCAAGAGCGGGTCCTCCTACAATGAGCAGTTCTTC | CASKSGSSYNEQFF
. | . | TRBJ2-1 | TRBV6-1 | TGTGCCAGCAGTGAAATGCTATTAATCAATGAGCAGTTCTTC | CASSEMLLINEQFF
TRBD1 | . | TRBJ2-2 | TRBV28 | TGTGCCAGCAGTACTTACCGGTTTAGACAGGGGGCAGCCGGGGAGCTGTTTTTT | CASSTYRFRQGAAGELFF
. | few | TRBJ2-4 | TRBV28 | TGTGCCAGCAGTCCAAGGGCCCCGGGACTAGCCAAAAACATTCAGTACTTC | CASSPRAPGLAKNIQYF
TRBD2 | once | TRBJ2-1 | TRBV7-3 | TGTGCCAGCAGCCCTAATCCGGGGACTAGCGGAAACAATGAGCAGTTCTTC | CASSPNPGTSGNNEQFF
. | . | TRBJ1-1 | TRBV4-3 | TGCGCCAGCAGCCAAGAACACCCCGGGTGGACTGAAGCTTTCTTT | CASSQEHPGWTEAFF
. | once | TRBJ2-2 | TRBV9 | TGTGCCAGCAGCAAAAGGAGCGAGAACACCGGGGAGCTGTTTTTT | CASSKRSENTGELFF
. | . | TRBJ2-1 | TRBV18 | TGTGCCAGCTCCACGGACAGCCTTAATGAGCAGTTCTTC | CASSTDSLNEQFF
. | once | TRBJ2-5 | TRBV5-1 | TGCGCCAGCAGCTTGGAGGGGGACACTAAAGAGACCCAGTACTTC | CASSLEGDTKETQYF
. | . | TRBJ2-7 | TRBV7-3 | TGTGCCAGCAGCTTAACAGGCCAGGGAGGAGACGAGCAGTACTTC | CASSLTGQGGDEQYF
. | . | TRBJ2-3 | TRBV27 | TGTGCCAGCAGCTCTCAGACAGCCACAGATACGCAGTATTTT | CASSSQTATDTQYF
TRBD2 | once | TRBJ2-7 | TRBV5-1 | TGCGCCAGCAGCCCACGACTAGCGGGAGGTTCCTACGAGCAGTACTTC | CASSPRLAGGSYEQYF
TRBD1 | . | TRBJ2-1 | TRBV5-1 | TGCGCCAGCAGCGCCGACAGGGCGGCCTACAATGAGCAGTTCTTC | CASSADRAAYNEQFF
. | . | TRBJ2-1 | TRBV7-3 | TGTGCCAGCAGCCTCGGAGGACATGAGCAGTTCTTC | CASSLGGHEQFF
. | . | TRBJ1-1 | TRBV5-1 | TGCGCCAGCAGCTTGGGTTCAGGGATGAACACTGAAGCTTTCTTT | CASSLGSGMNTEAFF
TRBD2 | once | TRBJ2-7 | TRBV2 | TGTGCCAGCTGCCCGGGACTAGTATCCTACGAGCAGTACTTC | CASCPGLVSYEQYF
. | . | TRBJ1-2 | TRBV29-1 | TGCAGCATCCTACAGGGTTTTAACTATGGCTACACCTTC | CSILQGFNYGYTF
. | . | TRBJ1-1 | TRBV9 | TGTGCCAGCAGCAGATACCGACAGACGATCACTGAAGCTTTCTTT | CASSRYRQTITEAFF
. | few | TRBJ2-7 | TRBV5-5 | TGTGCCAGCAGCTTGGTCTCCCGCTACGAGCAGTACTTC | CASSLVSRYEQYF
. | . | TRBJ1-1 | TRBV28 | TGTGCCAGCAGCCCGAGTAACACTGAAGCTTTCTTT | CASSPSNTEAFF
. | . | TRBJ1-5 | TRBV4-2 | TGTGCCAGCAGCCAAGAGGGCCAGCCCAATCAGCCCCAGCATTTT | CASSQEGQPNQPQHF
TRBD1 | few | TRBJ1-2 | TRBV19 | TGTGCCAGTAGTACGAACAGGGGGCAGATCTATGGCTACACCTTC | CASSTNRGQIYGYTF